This TCR beta chain was found in a study of beta chain features in type 1 diabetes. Only one heparinised blood draw was taken per donor, and its volume averaged around 100 mL. Without exception, sorted populations had purity beyond 95%. The CDR3 has 16 residues. Deletions cut 7 bases from V and 0 bases from J, with 19 bases between. Germline V lookup: CDR1 SQVTM, CDR2 ANQGSEA. General study findings and limits: Shorter templates might be favored by PCR, and equally so in patients and in controls.

This clone turned up a few times. The antigen is not known. Reverse transcription of all isolated RNA meant that expressed TCRB transcripts were sequenced. Produced via immunoSEQ multiplex PCR; TCRdb's table is partial and in-frame only. The repertoire holds under 250,000 clones, with around an eighth as singletons. Sequenced: naive CD4+ T cells from blood. The chain is built from TRBV29-1 and TRBJ2-1; D perhaps matches TRBD2 (7 bases). This sequence originates from a woman aged 40 to 55 in good health. The CDR3 nucleotides read TGCAGCGCCACACGGGCGGGGGCCGCCTCCTACAATGAGCAGTTCTTC. As protein: CSATRAGAASYNEQFF.